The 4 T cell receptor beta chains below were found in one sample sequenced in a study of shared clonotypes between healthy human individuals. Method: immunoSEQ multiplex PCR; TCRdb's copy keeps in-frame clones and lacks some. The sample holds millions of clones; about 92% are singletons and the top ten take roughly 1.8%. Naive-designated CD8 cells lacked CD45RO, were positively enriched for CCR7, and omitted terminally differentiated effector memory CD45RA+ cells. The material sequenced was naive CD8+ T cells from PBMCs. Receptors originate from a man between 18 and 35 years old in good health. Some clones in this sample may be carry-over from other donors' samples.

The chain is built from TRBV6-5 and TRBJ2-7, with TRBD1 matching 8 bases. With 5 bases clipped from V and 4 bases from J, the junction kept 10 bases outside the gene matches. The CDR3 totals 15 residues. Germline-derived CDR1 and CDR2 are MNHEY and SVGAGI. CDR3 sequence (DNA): TGTGCCAGCAGTAAGGGGACAGGTCCTTTTTACGAGCAGTACTTC. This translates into CASSKGTGPFYEQYF.

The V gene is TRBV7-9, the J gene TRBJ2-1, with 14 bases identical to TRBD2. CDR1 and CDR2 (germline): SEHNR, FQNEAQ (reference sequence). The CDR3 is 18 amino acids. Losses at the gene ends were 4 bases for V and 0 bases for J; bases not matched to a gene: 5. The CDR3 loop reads CASSSPGTSGSSYNEQFF. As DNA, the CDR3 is TGTGCCAGCAGCTCGCCTGGGACTAGCGGGAGCTCCTACAATGAGCAGTTCTTC.

The CDR3 spells CASSRPGTGLVDNEQFF. The CDR3 DNA is TGTGCCAGCAGTCGTCCCGGGACAGGGTTGGTCGACAATGAGCAGTTCTTC. The chain has TRBV28 and TRBJ2-1; 9 bases fit TRBD1. CDR3 size: 17 residues. Germline-derived CDR1 and CDR2 are MDHEN and SYDVKM. The V segment lost 5 bases and the J segment 5 bases; nucleotides outside the gene matches: 13.

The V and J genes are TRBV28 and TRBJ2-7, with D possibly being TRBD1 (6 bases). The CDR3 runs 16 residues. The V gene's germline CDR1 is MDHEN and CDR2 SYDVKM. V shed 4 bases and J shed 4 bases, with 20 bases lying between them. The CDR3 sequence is CASSSAGESAPYEQYF. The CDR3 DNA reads TGTGCCAGCAGTTCTGCAGGGGAGTCCGCACCTTACGAGCAGTACTTC.